There are a few counts of the clone carrying this TCR beta chain. The antigen remains unidentified. The CDR3 spans 12 residues. V was pared by 10 bases and J by 9 bases, with 19 bases between. Germline V gene sequence: CDR1 SNHLY, CDR2 FYNNEI. Researchers ran the PCR with 60 Vbeta and 13 Jbeta primers. Assay used: immunoSEQ multiplex PCR; TCRdb lists only in-frame clones, some missing. The sample shows about 130,000 clones, approximately 17% of them seen only once. This specimen comes from a study of cytomegalovirus exposure and HLA in healthy donors. The study, taken as a whole, reports: Despite most TCR sequences being rare, some public TCRs occurred in many donors.

The V call is TRBV2, the J call TRBJ2-7, with a tentative D call TRBD2 (5 bases). The receptor was derived from a female donor in good health and CMV-seropositive. Sequences were obtained from PBMCs. CDR3 amino acids: CATEPDGLGQYF. The CDR3, as DNA: TGTGCCACAGAACCGGACGGACTGGGGCAGTACTTC.